This TCR beta chain was profiled in a study of blood T cell repertoires in COVID-19. This clone was observed once. Measured with immunoSEQ multiplex PCR; TCRdb has only the in-frame clones, and not every one. The sample lists around 200,000 clones, about 90% occurring once. The CDR3 extends over 15 amino acids. Per germline, CDR1 SGHDN and CDR2 FVKESK. Trimming took 2 bases from V and 11 from J, leaving 18 bases between them. Study members were between about 18 and 89 years old and lived in around 24 US regions. In Cohort 3, a recovered donor had either two negative PCRs, clearance, or symptom resolution.

The sequenced material came from PBMCs or T cells enriched from blood (not recorded which). The origin of this receptor is a man aged 25-45 years who had recovered from COVID-19. V is TRBV14 and J is TRBJ1-4, with D possibly being TRBD1 (6 bases). DNA of the CDR3: TGTGCCAGCAGCCAACAGCGACAGGCCGGCGTCAAACTGTTTTTT. This gives the protein CASSQQRQAGVKLFF.